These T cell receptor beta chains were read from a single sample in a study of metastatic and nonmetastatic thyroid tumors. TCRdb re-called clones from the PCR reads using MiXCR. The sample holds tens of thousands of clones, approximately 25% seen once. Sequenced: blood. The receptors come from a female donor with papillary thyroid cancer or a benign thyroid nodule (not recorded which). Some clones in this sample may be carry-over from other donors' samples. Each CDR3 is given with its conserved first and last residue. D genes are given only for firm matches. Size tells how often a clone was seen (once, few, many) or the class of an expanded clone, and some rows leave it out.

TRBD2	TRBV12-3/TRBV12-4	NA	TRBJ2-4	TGTGCCAGCAGTTTAGGGGCTAGCGGGGTAGCCAAAAACATTCAGTACTTC	CASSLGASGVAKNIQYF
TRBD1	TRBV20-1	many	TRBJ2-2	TGCAGTGCTTCGCGCAGGGGGCGAAATACCGGGGAGCTGTTTTTT	CSASRRGRNTGELFF
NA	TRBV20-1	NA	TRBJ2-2	TGCAGTACTAGAGCCCTCGTCAGGGGAGTTGGAACCGGGGAGCTGTTTTTT	CSTRALVRGVGTGELFF
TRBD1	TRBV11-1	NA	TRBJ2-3	TGTGCCAGCAGCCCCGGGATCCAGGGGGCAGATACGCAGTATTTT	CASSPGIQGADTQYF
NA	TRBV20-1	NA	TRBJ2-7	TGCAGTGCTACCGAGACGGACTGGGAGCAGTACTTC	CSATETDWEQYF
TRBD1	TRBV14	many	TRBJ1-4	TGTGCCAGCAGCCAAGCCGCAGTCAGGGACAGGCTGTTTTTT	CASSQAAVRDRLFF
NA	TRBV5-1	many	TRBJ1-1	TGCGCCAGCAGCCTGCTGGAGGGGAACACTGAAGCTTTCTTT	CASSLLEGNTEAFF
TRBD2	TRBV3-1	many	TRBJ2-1	TGTGCCAGCAGCAAACTAGCGGGACCCTACAATGAGCAGTTCTTC	CASSKLAGPYNEQFF
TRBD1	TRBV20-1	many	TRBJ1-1	TGCAGTGCTAACAAAATCGAAACAGGGGAGGCTGAAGCTTTCTTT	CSANKIETGEAEAFF
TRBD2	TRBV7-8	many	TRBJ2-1	TGTGCCAGCAGCCCTCCCCGCCGACTAGCGGGAGCATACAATGAGCAGTTCTTC	CASSPPRRLAGAYNEQFF
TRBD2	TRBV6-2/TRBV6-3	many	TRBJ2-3	TGTGCCAGCAGTTACAGGCGGGAGACAGATACGCAGTATTTT	CASSYRRETDTQYF
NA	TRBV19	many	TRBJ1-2	TGTGCCAGTAGAACAGAGAACAGCCATGGCTACACCTTC	CASRTENSHGYTF
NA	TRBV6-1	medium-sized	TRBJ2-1	TGTGCCAGCAGTGTCACCAATGAGCAGTTCTTC	CASSVTNEQFF
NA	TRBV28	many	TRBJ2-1	TGTGCCAGCGTCCCTCAAGCGGCACAATACAATGAGCAGTTCTTC	CASVPQAAQYNEQFF
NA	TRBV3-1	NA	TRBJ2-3	TGTGCCAGCAGCCGATTGCGACAGGTGATCACAGATACGCGGTATTTT	CASSRLRQVITDTRYF
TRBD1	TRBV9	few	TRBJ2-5	TGTGCCAGCAGCTTAACGGACAGGGACCGTGGGGAGACCCAGTACTTC	CASSLTDRDRGETQYF
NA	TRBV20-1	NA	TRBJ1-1	TGCAGTGCTAGAGATAAGGTTCTAGAAGATTTATTT	CSARDKVLEDLF
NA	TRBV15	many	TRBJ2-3	TGTGCCACCAGCAGAGATCGGCGGGGACACACAGATACGCAGTATTTT	CATSRDRRGHTDTQYF
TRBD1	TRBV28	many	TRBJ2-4	TGTGCCAGCAGTCTAGGGACAGATCTAGCCAAAAACATTCAGTACTTC	CASSLGTDLAKNIQYF
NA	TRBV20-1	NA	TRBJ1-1	TGCAGTGCTACCGGGACCTCGAACACTGAAGCTTTCTTT	CSATGTSNTEAFF
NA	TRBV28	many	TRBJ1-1	TGTGCCAGCACTGAAGCTTTCTTT	CASTEAFF
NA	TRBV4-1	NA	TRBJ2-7	TGCGCCAGCAGCCAAGATAGGGACACCTACGAGCAGTACTTC	CASSQDRDTYEQYF
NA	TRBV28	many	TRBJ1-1	TGTGCCAGCAGTCCCCCAGGGACGGCCTCTGAAGCTTTCTTT	CASSPPGTASEAFF
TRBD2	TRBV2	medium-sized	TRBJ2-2	TGTGCCAGCAGTGAAGTAGCGGGAGTAACCGGGGAGCTGTTTTTT	CASSEVAGVTGELFF
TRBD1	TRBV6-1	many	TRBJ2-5	TGTGCCAGCGGGGCACAGACAGGGTATGAGACCCAGTACTTC	CASGAQTGYETQYF
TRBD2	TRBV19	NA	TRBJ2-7	TGTGCCAGTAGTATGGGACTAGCGGGAAGGAGCGAGCAGTACTTC	CASSMGLAGRSEQYF
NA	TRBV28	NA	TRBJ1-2	TGTGCCAGCAGCACCGTCGCTTTCGGCTACACCTTC	CASSTVAFGYTF
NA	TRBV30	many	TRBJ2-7	TGTGCCTGGAGTGTCGGACCTCGGACGGGGCAGTACTTC	CAWSVGPRTGQYF
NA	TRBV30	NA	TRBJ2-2	TGTGCCTGGAGTATACGGGCCTCGGACTCCGGGGAGCTGTTTTTT	CAWSIRASDSGELFF
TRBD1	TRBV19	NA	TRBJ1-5	TGTGTCAGTAGTAAGCCTGGGACAGGGGGGAATCAGCCCCAACATTTT	CVSSKPGTGGNQPQHF
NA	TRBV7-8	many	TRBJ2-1	TGTGCCAGCAGCTTAGGAGTAACACTAAATGAGCAGTTCTTC	CASSLGVTLNEQFF
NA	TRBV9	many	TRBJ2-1	TGTGCCAGCAGCGTAGTTGAGGGAGGCTCCTACAATGAGCAGTTCTTC	CASSVVEGGSYNEQFF
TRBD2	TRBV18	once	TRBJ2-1	TGTGCCAGCTCACTCAACGGAAAGGGAGGGTCTAATGAGCATTTCTTC	CASSLNGKGGSNEHFF
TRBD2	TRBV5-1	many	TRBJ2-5	TGCGCCAGCAGCAGTGGGACTAGCGGGATCCAAGAGACCCAGTACTTC	CASSSGTSGIQETQYF
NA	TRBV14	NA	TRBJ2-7	TGTGCCAGCAGCCAAGTTGCTAGCAACTCCTACGTGCTGTACTTC	CASSQVASNSYVLYF
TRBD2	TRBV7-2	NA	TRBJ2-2	TGTGCCAGCAGAACAGCGGGAGGGACCGGGGAGCTGTTTTTT	CASRTAGGTGELFF
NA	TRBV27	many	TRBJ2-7	TGTGCCAGCAGTTTATCTACAGAGTACGAGCAGTACTTC	CASSLSTEYEQYF
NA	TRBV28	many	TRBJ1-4	TGTGCCAGCAGTTTGGACGGGTCCGATGAAAAACTGTTTTTT	CASSLDGSDEKLFF
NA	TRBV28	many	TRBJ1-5	TGTGCCAGCAGTGCTAACAGCTATTATAGCAATCAGCCCCAGCATTTT	CASSANSYYSNQPQHF
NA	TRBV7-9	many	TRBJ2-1	TGTGCCAGCAGCGCAGGGACAACTCGGAAGGATGAGCAGTTCTTC	CASSAGTTRKDEQFF
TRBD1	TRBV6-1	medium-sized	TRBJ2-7	TGTGCCAGCAGTTCGACAGGGCGTTCTTCCTACGAGCAGTACTTC	CASSSTGRSSYEQYF
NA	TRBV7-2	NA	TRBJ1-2	TGTGCCAGCAGCGTTGGGTATGTGGATGGCTACACCTTC	CASSVGYVDGYTF
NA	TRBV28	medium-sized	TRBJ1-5	TGTGCCAGCAGCCTCACAGGCGGTGGGCAGCCCCAGCATTTT	CASSLTGGGQPQHF
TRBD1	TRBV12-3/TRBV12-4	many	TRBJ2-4	TGTGCCAGCAGGCCAGGGGGCGCGGACATTCAGTACTTC	CASRPGGADIQYF
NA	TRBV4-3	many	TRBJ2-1	TGCGCCAGCAGCCAATCCTCATTGAGTAGCTCCTACAATGAGCAGTTCTTC	CASSQSSLSSSYNEQFF
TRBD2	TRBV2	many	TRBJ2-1	TGTGCCAGCAGTGCGGGACTAGCCTCCTACAATGAGCAGTTCTTC	CASSAGLASYNEQFF
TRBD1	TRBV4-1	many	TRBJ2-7	TGCGCCAGCAGCCACGCGACCGGGACAGGGGACTACGAGCAGTACTTC	CASSHATGTGDYEQYF
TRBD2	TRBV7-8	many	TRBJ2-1	TGTGCCAGAGGACTAGCGGGACGTAGCTCAATGGGGTCCTACAATGAGCAGTTCTTC	CARGLAGRSSMGSYNEQFF
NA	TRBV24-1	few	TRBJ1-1	TGTGCCACCAGTGACAGCCCGAACACTGAAGCTTTCTTT	CATSDSPNTEAFF
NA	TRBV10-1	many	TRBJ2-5	TGCGCCAGCAGTGAGTCGGCCGCTAGTCGGGAGACCCAGTACTTC	CASSESAASRETQYF
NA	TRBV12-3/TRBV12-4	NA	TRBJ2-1	TGTGCCAGCAGTTTGATCGGGGCCCTATCCTACAATGAGCAGTTCTTC	CASSLIGALSYNEQFF
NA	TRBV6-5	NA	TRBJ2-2	TGTTCCAGCAGTTACCTTAAGGGCAGCACCGGGGAGCTGTTTTTT	CSSSYLKGSTGELFF
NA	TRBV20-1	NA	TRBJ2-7	TGCAGTGCCCCCTCCGGGACTTACTCCTACGAGCAGTACTTC	CSAPSGTYSYEQYF
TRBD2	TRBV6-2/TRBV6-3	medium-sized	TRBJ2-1	TGTGCCAGCAGTGAGCGGGAGGGCCGGTCGGATGAGCAGTTCTTC	CASSEREGRSDEQFF
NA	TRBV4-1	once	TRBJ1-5	TGCGCCAGCAGCCATACACAGGGAGGTCAGCCCCAGCATTTT	CASSHTQGGQPQHF
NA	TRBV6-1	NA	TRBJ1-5	TGTGCCAGCAGTGGGGGGATCGTTACTTCGTCCAATCAGCCCCAGCATTTT	CASSGGIVTSSNQPQHF
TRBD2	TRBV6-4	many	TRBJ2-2	TGTGCCAGCAGTGAGCAGCGGGAGGGCCGGAACGGGGAGCTGTTTTTT	CASSEQREGRNGELFF
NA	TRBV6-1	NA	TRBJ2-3	TGTGCCAGCAGCTGGAGCATCTGGGGTTTT	CASSWSIWGF
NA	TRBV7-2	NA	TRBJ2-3	TGTGCCAGCAGCCCCCTGGACAGCAATACGCAGTATTTT	CASSPLDSNTQYF